This T cell receptor (beta chain) was profiled in a study of cytomegalovirus exposure and HLA in healthy donors. About the study: Genetic ancestry analysis placed 75% to 85% of the approximately 390 donors that were genotyped in the Caucasian-associated cluster.

The CDR3 is 13 amino acids. The J segment lost 5 bases and the V segment lost 5 bases, leaving 3 bases of the junction unmatched. The germline V gene has CDR1 GTSNPN and CDR2 SVGIG (reference sequence). PCR was performed using 60 Vbeta and 13 Jbeta primers. Sequencing was performed with immunoSEQ multiplex PCR; in TCRdb, only in-frame clones are kept and a portion is missing. This sample has over 150,000 clones, with 77% found just once. Sequenced: PBMCs. The chain combines TRBV30 with TRBJ1-5; TRBD1 aligns across 10 bases. This TCR was recovered from a woman aged 60-75 years in good health and CMV-seropositive. This CDR3 reads CAWGTGVDQPQHF. In nucleotides, the CDR3 is TGTGCCTGGGGGACAGGGGTGGATCAGCCCCAGCATTTT.